A single sample gave rise to the 30 T cell receptor beta chains below, sequenced in a study of prognosis after radiotherapy for stage I lung cancer. Two-round multiplex PCR on genomic DNA was the method by which TCR beta CDR3 was amplified. During first-round PCR, primers specific to each TRBV and TRBJ gene were used. MiXCR, run by TCRdb on the multiplex PCR reads, gives a single entry per CDR3 protein. The sample shows 15,000 to 20,000 distinct CDR3 sequences, 50% of them seen only once. Sequenced material: PBMCs, taken before or after stereotactic body radiation therapy (not recorded which). The receptors derive from a donor aged 50 or older with non-small cell lung cancer.

The chain is built from TRBV30 and TRBJ2-7; TRBD1 agrees at 11 bases. J lost 3 bases, V lost 4 bases, and 2 bases had no gene match. The germline gives CDR1 GTSNPN, CDR2 SVGIG (reference sequence). This CDR3 is 13 amino acids long. The CDR3 sequence: CAWTGTGGYEQYF. CDR3 bases: TGTGCCTGGACCGGGACAGGGGGCTACGAGCAGTACTTC. The variable domain in full, with the rest retrieved from reference TRBV30 and TRBJ2-7, is SQTIHQWPATLVQPVGSPLSLECTVEGTSNPNLYWYRQAAGRGLQLLFYSVGIGQISSEVPQNLSASRPQDRQFILSSKKLLLSDSGFYLCAWTGTGGYEQYFGPGTRLTVT.

This sequence joins TRBV28 and TRBJ2-7; TRBD1 might be the D (6 bases). CDR3 length equals 13 residues. The germline V and J ends were trimmed by 6 bases and 9 bases, with 18 bases remaining between them. Germline V gene lookup returns CDR1 MDHEN and CDR2 SYDVKM. CDR3 region: CASSSTGLRAQYF. The DNA of the CDR3 is TGTGCCAGCAGCAGTACAGGGTTACGAGCGCAGTACTTC.

As regards this clonotype: An end of the junction does not agree with germline; a read error may underlie this. The chain employs TRBV7-2 and TRBJ2-7; D gene unclear. The CDR3 runs 15 residues. Germline assignment: CDR1 SGHTA and CDR2 FQGNSA. CDR3 residues: CASSLGLVGSAERYF. The CDR3 bases are TGTGCCAGCAGCTTAGGTCTTGTAGGGTCCGCCGAGCGGTACTTC.

This clonotype was seen at least ten times. The chain links TRBV28 to TRBJ2-7; TRBD1 aligns across 12 bases. Trimming at V came to 8 bases and at J to 2 bases, leaving 13 bases not matched to a gene. The CDR3 consists of 17 residues. Germline V lookup: CDR1 MDHEN, CDR2 SYDVKM. The CDR3 here is CASATGTGGAHPYEQYF. As DNA, the CDR3 is TGTGCCAGCGCAACCGGGACAGGGGGCGCTCATCCCTACGAGCAGTACTTC.

As concerns this clonotype: A far bigger clonotype differs at one base, so this is likely a read error. The chain carries TRBV6-4 and TRBJ2-3; no definite D call. Germline CDR1 and CDR2: MRHNA and SNTAGT. This CDR3 is built from 14 residues. CDR3 region: CASSYARSKDTQYF. The CDR3 region has the DNA TGTGCCAGCAGTTACGCCAGGAGCAAAGATACGCAGTATTTT.

This clonotype was found many times. This sequence joins TRBV2 and TRBJ1-5; no reliable D call. The V end lost 7 bases, the J end lost 4 bases, and 11 bases lay between the germline ends. The germline gives CDR1 SNHLY, CDR2 FYNNEI. The CDR3 is 13 residues long. Written as DNA, the CDR3 is TGTGCCAGCAAGGGATTAGCTAATCAGCCCCAGCATTTT. This encodes CASKGLANQPQHF.

This clonotype was observed at least ten times. This chain uses TRBV19 with TRBJ1-5; 8 bases line up with TRBD1. The CDR3 spans 13 residues. Germline values: CDR1 LNHDA, CDR2 SQIVND (reference sequence). V gave up 10 bases and J gave up 2 bases; unmatched junction bases: 4. CDR3 sequence: CATAGQGNQPQHF. The CDR3, as DNA: TGTGCCACCGCGGGACAGGGCAATCAGCCCCAGCATTTT.

The V gene is TRBV7-2, the J gene TRBJ2-6; D unclear. Trimming cost V 4 bases and J 0 bases, with 7 bases left between them. This CDR3 is built from 15 residues. Germline V gene lookup returns CDR1 SGHTA and CDR2 FQGNSA. As DNA, the CDR3 is TGTGCCAGCAGCTGGTCTAGCTCTGGGGCCAACGTCCTGACTTTC. Translated: CASSWSSSGANVLTF.

This rearrangement joins TRBV7-3 to TRBJ2-7; 8 positions agree with TRBD1. Germline trimming cut 5 bases from V and 2 bases from J; bases unmatched to any gene: 11. Germline lookup yields CDR1 SGHTA and CDR2 FQGTGA. CDR3 size: 16 residues. CDR3 region: CASSPTPGQGPYEQYF. CDR3 DNA: TGTGCCAGCAGCCCAACCCCTGGACAGGGCCCCTACGAGCAGTACTTC.

For this clonotype: A far larger clone is a single base away, which makes a read error likely. This sequence joins TRBV6-9 and TRBJ1-6; a possible D gene is TRBD1 (6 bases). CDR3 size: 14 residues. With 6 bases removed from V and 9 bases from J, the gap between germline ends came to 15 bases. CDR1 MNHGY and CDR2 SVAAGI come from the germline V gene. CDR3 sequence (DNA): TGTGCCAGCAGAGAGTGGGACATGGGTTCACCCCTCCACTTT. This translates into CASREWDMGSPLHF.

There are many counts of this clonotype. The rearrangement uses TRBV3-1 and TRBJ2-5; 11 bases are a match to TRBD2. The CDR3 is 16 residues long. Germline CDR1 reads LGHDT; CDR2 reads YNNKEL (reference sequence). V gave up 1 base and J gave up 6 bases; unmatched junction bases: 7. The CDR3 is CASSQGLLAGVKTQYF. In nucleotides, the CDR3 is TGTGCCAGCAGCCAAGGGCTACTAGCGGGAGTTAAGACCCAGTACTTC.

This clonotype was found many times. V and J are TRBV5-1 and TRBJ1-1; TRBD1 might be the D (6 bases). Germline CDR1 SGHRS, CDR2 YFSETQ. V was trimmed by 6 bases and J by 4 bases, leaving 19 bases between them. The CDR3 is 15 residues long. Written as DNA, the CDR3 is TGCGCCAGCACCATGGGGGCAGGCCTCGGCACTGAAGCTTTCTTT. This translates into CASTMGAGLGTEAFF.

This clonotype was counted at least ten times. The chain combines TRBV3-1 with TRBJ2-3; no definite D call. V shed 0 bases and J shed 12 bases, with 10 bases lying between them. Germline V gives CDR1 LGHDT, CDR2 YNNKEL (reference sequence). CDR3 length: 12 residues. The CDR3 sequence is CASSQDTRTQYF. CDR3 nucleotide sequence: TGTGCCAGCAGCCAAGATACCCGGACCCAGTATTTT.

With respect to this clonotype: Being one base from a much bigger clone, this may be a read error. In this CDR3 the conserved last residue, phenylalanine or tryptophan, is missing, so a read error is likely. This rearrangement joins TRBV28 to TRBJ2-5; no firm D call. CDR1 MDHEN and CDR2 SYDVKM come from the germline V gene. The CDR3 runs to 12 residues. V gave up 7 bases and J gave up 4 bases, with 10 bases separating them. The CDR3 sequence is CASNFEGETQYL. In nucleotides, the CDR3 is TGTGCCAGCAATTTCGAAGGAGAGACCCAGTACCTC.

For this clonotype: A single base is all that separates this from a far larger clone, so a read error is likely. This chain links TRBV6-4 with TRBJ2-2; tentatively, D is TRBD2 (5 bases). CDR1 MRHNA and CDR2 SNTAGT come from the germline V gene. There are 16 residues in the CDR3. The CDR3 nucleotides are TGTGCCAGCAGTGAACGTGGCGGGTCGAACACCGGGGATCTGTTTTTT. The encoded protein is CASSERGGSNTGDLFF.

The chain combines TRBV6-4 with TRBJ2-3; 10 nucleotides agree with TRBD2. J gave up 0 bases and V 11 bases, and 32 bases lay outside the gene matches. Per the germline V gene, CDR1 is MRHNA and CDR2 is SNTAGT. The CDR3 has 23 residues. CDR3: CACTPRRTGFNSGRFSSTDTQYF. The CDR3 nucleotides read TGTGCCTGCACCCCTCGACGGACAGGGTTTAATAGCGGGAGGTTTTCTAGCACAGATACGCAGTATTTT.

The chain couples TRBV5-1 to TRBJ2-3, with 9 bases fitting TRBD2. Germline V gene lookup returns CDR1 SGHRS and CDR2 YFSETQ. There are 20 residues in the CDR3. The J segment lost 2 bases and the V segment lost 1 base, leaving 17 bases of the junction unmatched. For the CDR3, the DNA is TGCGCCAGCAGCTTGCAAGAGGTAAGCGGGAGGTTGGTCGCCACAGATACGCAGTATTTT. It yields the protein CASSLQEVSGRLVATDTQYF.

This clonotype is termed medium-sized (0.01 to 0.1%). The rearrangement uses TRBV11-2 and TRBJ1-2; 10 nucleotides align to TRBD1. V was clipped by 6 bases and J by 7 bases; unmatched bases: 11. CDR1 SGHAT and CDR2 FQNNGV come from the germline V gene. The CDR3 is made up of 15 amino acids. CDR3 sequence: CASRNPGQGIGGYTF. CDR3 nucleotide sequence: TGTGCCAGCAGAAATCCGGGACAGGGGATTGGTGGCTACACCTTC.

Comments on this clonotype: Possible read error: a much larger clone is one base away. This chain links TRBV6-1 with TRBJ2-5; maybe TRBD2 (6 bases). The CDR3 extends over 12 amino acids. Germline V lookup: CDR1 MNHNS, CDR2 SASEGT. Here the CDR3 reads CASRTTQDTQYF. CDR3 bases: TGTGCCAGCCGGACTACACAAGATACCCAGTACTTC.

This clonotype was picked up many times. The chain couples TRBV2 to TRBJ2-7, with D uncertain. With 4 bases removed from V and 0 bases from J, the gap between germline ends came to 7 bases. Germline CDR1 and CDR2: SNHLY and FYNNEI. The CDR3 has 13 residues. The CDR3 here is CASSVESSYEQYF. The CDR3 nucleotides are TGTGCCAGCAGTGTAGAGAGCTCCTACGAGCAGTACTTC.

There are many counts of this clonotype. The CDR3 sequence: CASSFGGVGTEAFF. The CDR3 DNA is TGTGCCAGCAGTTTTGGGGGGGTCGGCACTGAAGCTTTCTTT. The chain joins TRBV28 to TRBJ1-1; weak D call: TRBD1 (5 bases). Trimming pared 3 bases from V and 4 bases from J, leaving 12 bases between. CDR1 and CDR2 from the germline V gene are MDHEN and SYDVKM. This CDR3 is built from 14 residues.

Ten or more counts support this clonotype. The rearrangement joins TRBV19 to TRBJ2-5; D could derive from TRBD1 or TRBD2 (5 bases each). Deletions cut 3 bases from V and 5 bases from J, with 13 bases between. CDR3 length: 14 amino acids. Germline CDR1 is LNHDA and CDR2 is SQIVND (reference sequence). CDR3 loop: CASSIEGSKETQYF. The CDR3 DNA reads as TGTGCCAGTAGTATCGAGGGGAGTAAGGAGACCCAGTACTTC.

To note about this clonotype: Sequence at one end of the junction differs from germline and may be a read error. V usage is TRBV11-2 and J usage is TRBJ1-6; TRBD1 matches at 10 bases. Germline V gene sequence: CDR1 SGHAT, CDR2 FQNNGV. The CDR3 spans 18 residues. As DNA, the CDR3 is TGTGCCGGCAGACCACAGGGCCGACAGGGGGCTTTTAATTCACCCCTCAACTTT. Its translation is CAGRPQGRQGAFNSPLNF. The whole variable domain, remainder taken from reference TRBV11-2 and TRBJ1-6, is EAGVAQSPRYKIIEKRQSVAFWCNPISGHATLYWYQQILGQGPKLLIQFQNNGVVDDSQLPKDRFSAERLKGVDSTLKIQPAKLEDSAVYLCAGRPQGRQGAFNSPLNFGNGTRLTVT.

This clonotype was seen many times. This chain uses TRBV7-3 with TRBJ2-3; 11 bases line up with TRBD2. Trimming removed 2 bases from V and 6 bases from J; junction bases left unmatched: 7. Germline V gene data show CDR1 as SGHTA and CDR2 as FQGTGA. The CDR3 is made up of 16 amino acids. DNA of the CDR3: TGTGCCAGCAGCTTATTACTAGCGGGAGATGGGGATACGCAGTATTTT. Amino acid sequence: CASSLLLAGDGDTQYF.

This clonotype is medium-sized within its sample. The chain combines TRBV24-1 with TRBJ2-7, with D possibly matching TRBD1 (5 bases). The V end was cut by 9 bases, the J end by 2 bases, with 13 bases between. CDR1 and CDR2 from the germline V gene are KGHDR and SFDVKD. This CDR3 region has 13 residues. The DNA for the CDR3 is TGTGCCACCGGACCCGCAGGGACCTACGAGCAGTACTTC. This sequence encodes CATGPAGTYEQYF.

The rearrangement links TRBV27 to TRBJ1-6; D gene unclear. Germline assignment: CDR1 MNHEY and CDR2 SMNVEV (reference sequence). The V end was cut by 7 bases, the J end by 9 bases, with 16 bases between. The CDR3 runs 14 residues. This CDR3 is CASMDGPSCSPLHF. CDR3 DNA: TGTGCCAGCATGGACGGACCGTCGTGTTCACCCCTCCACTTT.

Concerning this clonotype itself: The likely explanation is a read error, given a far larger clone one base away. The rearrangement links TRBV6-9 to TRBJ2-6; D gene unclear. The CDR3 consists of 14 residues. The germline V gene encodes CDR1 MNHGY and CDR2 SVAAGI. The CDR3 DNA reads as TGTTCCAGCAGTTACGACTCTGGGGCCAACGTCCTGACTTTC. Translated, it gives CSSSYDSGANVLTF.

This clonotype showed up just once. A much bigger clone sits one base away, suggesting this may be a read error. The rearrangement links TRBV5-4 to TRBJ1-5; the D is unclear. CDR1 SGHNT and CDR2 YYREEE come from the germline V gene (reference sequence). Trimming pared 4 bases from V and 3 bases from J, leaving 23 bases between. This CDR3 has 18 amino acids. CDR3 in amino acids: CASSIPGSLMYINQPQHF. In nucleotides, the CDR3 is TGTGCCAGCAGCATACCGGGGTCCTTGATGTATATCAATCAGCCCCAGCATTTT.

Note on this clonotype: A junction end diverges from the germline sequence, so it may reflect a read error. The chain combines TRBV6-1 with TRBJ1-6; D is perhaps TRBD1 (5 bases). Germline values: CDR1 MNHNS, CDR2 SASEGT. The length of the CDR3 is 14 residues. This CDR3 is CASSVQVDNSHLHF. The CDR3 nucleotides are TGTGCCAGCAGTGTACAGGTTGATAATTCACACCTCCACTTT.

This clonotype occurred many times. The gene calls are TRBV6-1 and TRBJ2-7; D not certain. The CDR3 sequence is 13 residues long. The germline CDR1 and CDR2 sequences are MNHNS and SASEGT. Trimming left V 6 bases short and J 3 bases short, with 12 bases between. The CDR3 reads CASRRPPGYEQYF. The CDR3 coding sequence is TGTGCCAGCAGACGACCTCCAGGCTACGAGCAGTACTTC.